This entry describes one TCR beta chain. This clone is deemed medium-sized (0.01 to 0.1%). There is no known antigen for this receptor. Base-call qualities are not available, and no considerably larger clone is one nucleotide away. None of the patients had been given any treatment before thyroid surgery. Using T-cell receptor beta sequencing, the study looked back at clinical samples from patients collected from the early 2010s to the late 2010s. To prepare the library, PCR was applied. TCRdb records Illumina HiSeq 4000 as the sequencer. High-throughput sequencing was used to profile the CDR3 region of the TCR beta-chain in every patient. Turning to the authors' computational methods: Drawing on CDR3 differences between clinicopathological groups, the researchers built a classifier meant to tell apart patients with distant-metastatic papillary thyroid cancer. Repertoire diversity was assessed with the Shannon index, and tumor-blood repertoire similarity with the Morisita-Horn index. The raw public data were reprocessed by TCRdb itself: fastp quality trimming at Q25, MiXCR clonotype calling, in-frame beta chains only. The V and J calls follow TCRdb's processing rather than the paper's. Counted in this sample were fewer than 6,500 clones; about 31% of them appeared once. 42% of the sample comes from the top ten.

This entry comes from a study of metastatic and nonmetastatic thyroid tumors (dated by TCRdb to between 2020 and 2021). Concerning the study at large: The researchers compared repertoires between peripheral blood samples and tumor or nodule tissue samples from patients with malignant or benign thyroid disease.

Beyond this particular receptor, the publication reports: In both blood and tumor samples, TCR beta diversity was reported to be significantly higher in malignant tumors than in benign nodules.

From cysteine to phenylalanine, the CDR3 is 16 amino acids long. CDR3 DNA only is kept here, 48 bases in frame from base 1. Compared with germline, V lacks 2 bases and J lacks 1 base; bases without a gene match: 4. The rearranged chain carries TRBV12-3 or TRBV12-4 and TRBJ1-2, with 10 bases in between that match TRBD1. The sequence was obtained from a female donor with papillary thyroid cancer or a benign thyroid nodule (not recorded which). Some clones in this sample may be carry-over from other donors' samples. The source material was tumor tissue. The DNA reads TGTGCCAGCAGTTTAACAGGGACAGGGGTTAACTATGGCTACACCTTC. Its translation reads: CASSLTGTGVNYGYTF.